This TCR beta chain was recorded in a study of T cell responses to AZD1222 COVID-19 vaccine. Trimming took 3 bases from V and 5 from J, leaving 13 bases between them. In germline, CDR1 is SGHTA, CDR2 FQGNSA. This CDR3 comprises 14 residues. Only in-frame clones appear in the TCRdb table, and some are missing; sequencing was by immunoSEQ multiplex PCR. Seen here are about 76,000 clones, around nine tenths observed once, and the top ten hold about a tenth. The chain joins TRBV7-2 to TRBJ1-1; possibly TRBD1 for D (5 bases). Specimen: peripheral blood, collected on day 0 of AZD1222 vaccination. The receptor's source is an adult in good health. In DNA, the CDR3 is TGTGCCAGCAGCTTTTCAGGGAGACAGACTGAAGCTTTCTTT. It specifies CASSFSGRQTEAFF. Using reference TRBV7-2 and TRBJ1-1 for the parts outside the CDR3, the full variable domain is GAGVSQSPSNKVTEKGKDVELRCDPISGHTALYWYRQSLGQGLEFLIYFQGNSAPDKSGLPSDRFSAERTGGSVSTLTIQRTQQEDSAVYLCASSFSGRQTEAFFGQGTRLTVV.